This paragraph reports one T cell receptor beta chain. Reverse transcription of roughly 0.45 to 1 ug RNA used random hexamers. TCR beta CDR3 was amplified by immunoSEQ multiplex PCR. This amplification extended across 54 Vbeta and 13 Jbeta segments. TCRdb re-analysed the immunoSEQ multiplex PCR reads in MiXCR, keeping a single row per CDR3 protein. The table lists approximately 200,000 distinct CDR3 sequences, 80% to 95% of them singletons. The data originate from a study of CD8 T cells in Susac syndrome. CDR3 length equals 14 residues. V was clipped by 0 bases and J by 0 bases, with 5 bases between them. Looked up from germline, CDR1 is MGHDK and CDR2 is SYGVNS.

This clonotype was obtained from a human donor with multiple sclerosis. The rearrangement uses TRBV25-1 and TRBJ1-1; D gene unclear. The sample consisted of CD8+ T cells from PBMCs. The DNA for the CDR3 is TGTGCCAGCAGTGAATATGCGGTGAACACTGAAGCTTTCTTT. Encoded protein: CASSEYAVNTEAFF.